The sequence of this TCR beta chain was determined in a study of T cell responses to AZD1222 COVID-19 vaccine. Whole-study context: Investigators merged groups given second doses at roughly 4 or roughly 12 weeks.

Study-wide results and caveats: The sample set comprised mostly white British donors with more females, and clonal diversity was possibly underestimated. Just a handful of AZD1222 recipients tested seropositive at baseline. Spike regions recognized by vaccine-associated CD4 TCRs spanned the protein, led by 160-218 and 743-854.

Sequenced by immunoSEQ multiplex PCR; TCRdb stores in-frame clones only, minus some. The sample includes 100,000 to 150,000 clones, roughly 92% of them seen just once. V lost 7 bases, J lost 2 bases, and 4 bases stayed unmatched. CDR1 and CDR2 (germline): MNHEY, SVGAGI. The CDR3 covers 13 residues. A remark on this clone: Its antigen is currently unknown.

The chain couples TRBV6-5 to TRBJ1-2; 7 bases line up with TRBD1. The clonotype was recovered from an adult in good health. The sample here was peripheral blood, taken on day 0 of AZD1222 vaccination. As DNA, the CDR3 is TGTGCCAGCACCCAGGGACAGAACTATGGCTACACCTTC. This sequence encodes CASTQGQNYGYTF.